The rows below give T cell receptor beta chains drawn from one sample of a study of blood T cells in healthy people across ages. TCRdb called the 5' RACE reads again in MiXCR, with one record for every CDR3 protein. The sample comprises 1.4 million or so distinct CDR3 sequences, 35% to 45% of which are singletons, and 4% rests with the top ten. The sample consisted of blood. Receptor source: a woman aged 18-30 years in good health. Each CDR3 is given with its conserved first and last residue. Expanded clones are given a class, and other clones once, few, many or no size at all.

CDR3	size	V	J
CATRGGMVVNIQYF	.	TRBV28	TRBJ2-4
CASSTRQVTRGYTF	few	TRBV6-6	TRBJ1-2
CSARLGTGLNEQYF	.	TRBV20-1	.
CASSIASSGSWGEQYF	.	TRBV19	TRBJ2-7
CSASSQGGQPQHF	.	TRBV20-1	TRBJ1-5
CASSPWYEQYF	.	TRBV6-6	TRBJ2-7
CATSKGGSWYEQYF	few	TRBV2	TRBJ2-7
CASSKGRTVAYEQYF	few	TRBV21-1	TRBJ2-7
CSARDQVGQTREQYF	.	TRBV20-1	.
CASSRDLGKDTQYF	many	TRBV5-1	TRBJ2-3
CSARDPQGTEAFF	.	TRBV20-1	TRBJ1-1
CASSTTRGVETQYF	.	TRBV11-2	TRBJ2-5
CASSALTRDRPYNEQFF	.	TRBV2	TRBJ2-1
CASSLLGLAGDYNEQFF	.	TRBV3-1	TRBJ2-1
CASSLEEINYGYTF	.	TRBV7-9	TRBJ1-2
CASSRPSDTQYF	.	TRBV4-1	TRBJ2-3
CVSSFPSGAGQETQYF	.	TRBV4-1	TRBJ2-5
CASSVSLAGVADTQYF	few	TRBV9	TRBJ2-3
CASSLPRGQGAVNEQFF	few	TRBV7-2	TRBJ2-1
CASSHGDREPEAFF	.	TRBV4-3	TRBJ1-1
CASSPAGLAEGTDTQYF	.	TRBV12-3/TRBV12-4	TRBJ2-3
CSARVGSGGTQETQYF	.	TRBV20-1	TRBJ2-5
CASSFALRVKNTEAFF	few	TRBV7-2	TRBJ1-1
CSARRELRSYNEQFF	few	TRBV20-1	TRBJ2-1
CATSRDQSGSYEQYF	few	TRBV15	TRBJ2-7
CSVEVVAGAGYNEQFF	few	TRBV29-1	TRBJ2-1
CASSFATGQSSGANVLTF	.	TRBV9	TRBJ2-6
CASSEALPGSLNIQYF	.	TRBV2	TRBJ2-4
CASSYGTVDDEQFF	.	TRBV4-3	TRBJ2-1
CASSGRVGDGYTF	.	TRBV27	TRBJ1-2
CASTRDRGFYNEQFF	few	TRBV25-1	TRBJ2-1
CASSHETSGRLSSYEQYF	few	TRBV3-1	TRBJ2-7
CASSSPARHHPGNEQFF	few	TRBV7-6	TRBJ2-1
CASSPGLAENTDTQYF	few	TRBV6-5	TRBJ2-3
CASSQDSGGVDTQYF	.	TRBV3-1	TRBJ2-3
CASSKDRGHTEAFF	few	TRBV5-1	TRBJ1-1
CASSLIGGDRTGELFF	many	TRBV7-3	TRBJ2-2
CAGSPRRETQYF	few	TRBV18	TRBJ2-5
CSAREFPAGEANTGELFF	.	TRBV20-1	TRBJ2-2
CASSLVMGLGSNEQFF	.	TRBV11-2	TRBJ2-1
CASSRESRNEQFF	few	TRBV16	TRBJ2-1
CSASLTGVTTTDTQYF	few	TRBV20-1	TRBJ2-3
CASSQTGQGRSEQYF	.	TRBV3-1	.
CASRAPGQGYNEQFF	.	TRBV7-2	TRBJ2-1
CASRKTGGRSTDTQYF	.	TRBV4-1	TRBJ2-3
CASMTGGSYNSPLHF	.	TRBV2	TRBJ1-6
CASSAGTGVGDTQYF	many	TRBV5-1	TRBJ2-3
CASSQLGQSEQFF	few	TRBV4-1	TRBJ2-1
CASSVSPGLSYEQYF	.	TRBV9	TRBJ2-7
CASSQLRDTYYGYTF	once	TRBV4-1	TRBJ1-2
CASSARDMSSYEQYF	.	TRBV9	.
CASSVRLDEQYF	.	TRBV2	TRBJ2-7
CASSQVGIISINNEQFF	.	TRBV4-1	TRBJ2-1
CASSQSYGYTF	many	TRBV3-1	TRBJ1-2